Shown below are 30 T cell receptor beta chains from a single sample sequenced in a study of beta chain features in type 1 diabetes. These TCRs are of unknown antigen specificity. General study results and limits: In every one of the four CD4+ subsets, TCRB CDR3s were moderately but significantly shorter in Type 1 diabetes patients.

TCRB transcripts that were expressed got sequenced, as all of the isolated RNA had been reverse transcribed. Data came from immunoSEQ multiplex PCR; TCRdb stores just in-frame clones and leaves some out. This table has 150,000 to 200,000 clones, 50% to 70% appearing once. The sample comprised naive CD4+ T cells from blood. The source is a man between 25 and 39 years old with type 1 diabetes.

This sequence joins TRBV28 and TRBJ2-5; perhaps TRBD2 as D (5 bases). CDR3 length: 14 amino acids. The germline CDR1 and CDR2 sequences are MDHEN and SYDVKM. Trimming removed 6 bases at V and 5 bases at J, with 16 bases between. This CDR3 reads CASSQDRGRETQYF. Written as DNA, the CDR3 is TGTGCCAGCAGCCAGGACCGGGGAAGGGAGACCCAGTACTTC.

In this sample, this clone turned up once. The chain recombines TRBV7-2 with TRBJ2-3, with a tentative D call TRBD2 (6 bases). V was trimmed by 8 bases and J by 2 bases, leaving 14 bases between them. The CDR3 contains 14 residues. In germline, CDR1 is SGHTA, CDR2 FQGNSA. The CDR3 DNA is TGTGCCAGCCCTACCGGAGGGGCCACAGATACGCAGTATTTT. Its protein product is CASPTGGATDTQYF.

The V call is TRBV18, the J call TRBJ1-5, with TRBD1 identical over 7 bases. Germline V gene data show CDR1 as KGHSH and CDR2 as LQKENI. V dropped 2 bases and J dropped 6; count of bases not matched to a gene: 4. The CDR3 sequence is 14 residues long. The CDR3 DNA reads as TGTGCCAGCTCACCAACAGGGGTTGGTCAGCCCCAGCATTTT. Residues: CASSPTGVGQPQHF.

The CDR3 nucleotides are TGTGCCAGCAGCACCGGGGACTATGGCTACACCTTC. Translating gives CASSTGDYGYTF. The chain carries TRBV5-6 and TRBJ1-2; no clear D. Germline CDR1 SGHDT, CDR2 YYEEEE. The CDR3 contains 12 residues. Trimming took off 4 bases at V and 3 bases at J, with 7 bases between the two ends.

The gene calls are TRBV9 and TRBJ1-3; no clear D. Between the trimmed V and J ends, which lost 2 bases and 2 bases, there was a span of 11 bases. The germline V gene encodes CDR1 SGDLS and CDR2 YYNGEE. The CDR3 contains 15 residues. The DNA for the CDR3 is TGTGCCAGCAGCGTCAACAGCGAAACTGGAAACACCATATATTTT. Its protein is CASSVNSETGNTIYF.

V and J are TRBV29-1 and TRBJ2-3, with 9 nucleotides matching TRBD1. Per the germline V gene, CDR1 is SQVTM and CDR2 is ANQGSEA. Trimming at V came to 4 bases and at J to 4 bases, leaving 6 bases not matched to a gene. The CDR3 length is 14 residues. CDR3 nucleotide sequence: TGCAGCGTTGTTCGGACAGGGGCTCCAGATACGCAGTATTTT. It codes for CSVVRTGAPDTQYF.

This clone was recorded a few times. The genes are TRBV4-1 and TRBJ1-2; tentatively, D is TRBD1 (5 bases). The length of the CDR3 is 15 residues. Germline CDR1 MGHRA, CDR2 YSYEKL. Trimming cost V 0 bases and J 4 bases, with 12 bases left between them. The CDR3 loop is CASSQEVGQTYGYTF. CDR3 in DNA: TGCGCCAGCAGCCAAGAGGTGGGGCAGACCTATGGCTACACCTTC.

V usage is TRBV29-1 and J usage is TRBJ2-5, with TRBD1 identical over 7 bases. This CDR3 has 14 amino acids. Germline V gene data show CDR1 as SQVTM and CDR2 as ANQGSEA. The junction had 2 bases not matched to a gene; V was cut back by 0 bases and J by 1 base. The CDR3 DNA reads TGCAGCGTTGAAGACCGGGACAGCCAAGAGACCCAGTACTTC. Translating it yields CSVEDRDSQETQYF. The full variable domain, in which reference TRBV29-1 and TRBJ2-5 provide the parts outside the CDR3, is SAVISQKPSRDICQRGTSLTIQCQVDSQVTMMFWYRQQPGQSLTLIATANQGSEATYESGFVIDKFPISRPNLTFSTLTVSNMSPEDSSIYLCSVEDRDSQETQYFGPGTRLLVL.

The chain uses TRBV25-1 and TRBJ1-6; 8 bases fit TRBD1. V dropped 5 bases and J dropped 7; count of bases not matched to a gene: 1. The V gene's germline CDR1 is MGHDK and CDR2 SYGVNS. The CDR3 is 13 amino acids. The CDR3 is CASSRQGNSPLHF. The CDR3 DNA reads as TGTGCCAGCAGTAGACAGGGGAATTCACCCCTCCACTTT. Full variable domain (outside the CDR3, taken from reference TRBV25-1 and TRBJ1-6): EADIYQTPRYLVIGTGKKITLECSQTMGHDKMYWYQQDPGMELHLIHYSYGVNSTEKGDLSSESTVSRIRTEHFPLTLESARPSHTSQYLCASSRQGNSPLHFGNGTRLTVT.

This chain joins TRBV7-2 and TRBJ1-1; no definite D call. The length of the CDR3 is 15 residues. V was cut by 4 bases and J by 1 base, with 13 bases left in between. Germline loops: CDR1 SGHTA, CDR2 FQGNSA. CDR3 loop: CASSWGSTQNTEAFF. In DNA, the CDR3 is TGTGCCAGCAGCTGGGGAAGTACACAGAACACTGAAGCTTTCTTT.

This clone has just a few counts. J is TRBJ1-1 and V is TRBV29-1; weak D call: TRBD1 (5 bases). The CDR3 runs to 12 residues. CDR1 and CDR2 (germline): SQVTM, ANQGSEA. V lost 7 bases, J lost 0 bases, and 9 bases lay in between. CDR3 nucleotides: TGCAGCGCGACGACAGTGAACACTGAAGCTTTCTTT. This codes for CSATTVNTEAFF.

The chain recombines TRBV10-3 with TRBJ1-5; TRBD1 matches 9 bases. From germline, CDR1 is ENHRY and CDR2 SYGVKD. The CDR3 loop spans 15 amino acids. Germline trimming cut 4 bases from V and 1 base from J; bases unmatched to any gene: 2. CDR3 DNA sequence: TGTGCCATCAGTGGCGGACAGGGGAGCAATCAGCCCCAGCATTTT. Translating gives CAISGGQGSNQPQHF.

This clone was found once. The rearrangement uses TRBV15 and TRBJ2-7; D call uncertain. V gave up 0 bases and J gave up 0 bases, with 9 bases separating them. Per the germline V gene, CDR1 is LNHNV and CDR2 is YYDKDF (reference sequence). The CDR3 extends over 15 amino acids. The CDR3 nucleotides are TGTGCCACCAGCAGAGATCGTGGGATCTCCTACGAGCAGTACTTC. Protein product: CATSRDRGISYEQYF.

V and J are TRBV9 and TRBJ2-1; 9 bases align to TRBD2. The CDR3 is made up of 16 amino acids. The germline V gene encodes CDR1 SGDLS and CDR2 YYNGEE. V trimming: 0 bases; J trimming: 3 bases; junction bases outside the gene matches: 4. This CDR3 is CASSVVAGALYNEQFF. For the CDR3, the DNA is TGTGCCAGCAGCGTAGTAGCGGGGGCCCTCTACAATGAGCAGTTCTTC.

The V and J genes are TRBV30 and TRBJ1-1, with TRBD1 as a possible D gene (6 bases). V lost 6 bases, J lost 4 bases, and 12 bases lay in between. Per germline, CDR1 GTSNPN and CDR2 SVGIG (reference sequence). The CDR3 has 12 amino acids. The CDR3 DNA reads TGTGCCTGCACTGGAGGGGGCACTGAAGCTTTCTTT. Translating gives CACTGGGTEAFF.

The rearrangement uses TRBV30 and TRBJ1-6; 9 nucleotides align to TRBD1. Per the germline V gene, CDR1 is GTSNPN and CDR2 is SVGIG (reference sequence). V shed 4 bases, J shed 9 bases, and the junction held 1 base outside the gene matches. This CDR3 is 12 amino acids long. The CDR3 spells CAWIQGASPLHF. Here the CDR3 DNA reads TGTGCCTGGATACAGGGGGCTTCACCCCTCCACTTT. Combining the CDR3 with reference TRBV30 and TRBJ1-6 gives the whole variable domain SQTIHQWPATLVQPVGSPLSLECTVEGTSNPNLYWYRQAAGRGLQLLFYSVGIGQISSEVPQNLSASRPQDRQFILSSKKLLLSDSGFYLCAWIQGASPLHFGNGTRLTVT.

This chain connects TRBV10-3 to TRBJ2-3; a weak D match, TRBD1 (6 bases). CDR1 is ENHRY and CDR2 is SYGVKD in the germline V gene. The V end lost 3 bases, the J end lost 3 bases, and 16 bases lay between the germline ends. The CDR3 is made up of 16 amino acids. The CDR3 region is CAISDRQDSPTDTQYF. The CDR3 nucleotides read TGTGCCATCAGTGATAGACAGGATTCACCGACAGATACGCAGTATTTT.

The chain has TRBV23-1 and TRBJ2-1; TRBD1 might be the D (5 bases). TRBV23-1 is recorded as an ORF, its role being uncertain. The CDR3 runs 17 residues. Trimming left V 4 bases short and J 1 base short, with 17 bases between. The CDR3 here is CASSPQDGALSYNEQFF. In DNA form, the CDR3 reads TGCGCCAGCAGTCCCCAGGATGGGGCCTTATCCTACAATGAGCAGTTCTTC.

The CDR3 DNA is TGTGCCAGCAGCGTTAGCGGGGGGCCAGAGACCCAGTACTTC. This gives the protein CASSVSGGPETQYF. The J gene is TRBJ2-5, the V gene TRBV9; TRBD2 matches at 10 bases. The CDR3 spans 14 residues. CDR1 SGDLS and CDR2 YYNGEE come from the germline V gene. V lost 2 bases, J lost 4 bases, and 2 bases stayed unmatched.

V is TRBV9 and J is TRBJ1-1; 7 nucleotides align to TRBD1. The CDR3 is 16 amino acids. V trimming: 3 bases; J trimming: 4 bases; junction bases outside the gene matches: 12. Germline V lookup: CDR1 SGDLS, CDR2 YYNGEE. Here the CDR3 DNA reads TGTGCCAGCAGCGCAACGACAGGGCGGAGCGGCACTGAAGCTTTCTTT. Protein: CASSATTGRSGTEAFF.

This clone was counted a single time. The CDR3 DNA is TGCGCCAGCAGCAAAGCGGGATATGGCTACACCTTC. It translates to CASSKAGYGYTF. This chain links TRBV4-3 with TRBJ1-2; D gene uncertain. CDR1 and CDR2 from the germline V gene are LGHNA and YSLEER. V was trimmed by 5 bases and J by 5 bases, leaving 9 bases between them. The CDR3 length is 12 residues.

This clone was detected only a few times. V and J are TRBV13 and TRBJ2-3, with TRBD2 matching 8 bases. Germline V gene data show CDR1 as PRHDT and CDR2 as FYEKMQ (reference sequence). V shed 2 bases and J 7 bases; nucleotides not matched to a gene: 11. The CDR3 covers 16 residues. The CDR3 nucleotides are TGTGCCAGCAGCTTATTTAGCGGGGACCGCGGGTATACGCAGTATTTT. This gives the protein CASSLFSGDRGYTQYF. Based on the CDR3 plus reference TRBV13 and TRBJ2-3, the full variable domain is AAGVIQSPRHLIKEKRETATLKCYPIPRHDTVYWYQQGPGQDPQFLISFYEKMQSDKGSIPDRFSAQQFSDYHSELNMSSLELGDSALYFCASSLFSGDRGYTQYFGPGTRLTVL.

The table lists this clone with a count of one. The rearrangement joins TRBV30 to TRBJ2-5; 10 bases fit TRBD2. Germline V gene data show CDR1 as GTSNPN and CDR2 as SVGIG (reference sequence). The CDR3 runs to 17 residues. V dropped 0 bases and J dropped 5; count of bases not matched to a gene: 12. CDR3 DNA sequence: TGTGCCTGGAGTGTACCCCTTGGAGCGGGGGGGCCGGAGACCCAGTACTTC. It translates to CAWSVPLGAGGPETQYF.

This rearrangement joins TRBV7-2 to TRBJ2-3; 9 bases align to TRBD2. This CDR3 spans 16 amino acids. The germline gives CDR1 SGHTA, CDR2 FQGNSA. V trimming: 1 base; J trimming: 4 bases; junction bases outside the gene matches: 6. The CDR3 sequence is CASSLVTGLASDTQYF. CDR3 coding DNA: TGTGCCAGCAGCTTAGTTACGGGACTAGCATCAGATACGCAGTATTTT.

This rearrangement joins TRBV7-2 to TRBJ2-4; possibly TRBD1 or TRBD2 for D (6 bases each). Germline CDR1 is SGHTA and CDR2 is FQGNSA. The CDR3 is 13 residues long. The V gene lost 5 bases and the J gene lost 8 bases, with 13 bases spanning the gap. CDR3 in amino acids: CASSRGRRDIQYF. The CDR3 DNA follows: TGTGCCAGCAGCCGGGGGCGGAGGGACATTCAGTACTTC.

A few counts support this clone. V is TRBV29-1 and J is TRBJ2-4, with 9 nucleotides matching TRBD1. The CDR3 is 12 residues long. Germline-derived CDR1 and CDR2 are SQVTM and ANQGSEA. With V trimmed by 7 bases and J by 8 bases, 6 bases remained unmatched. The CDR3 bases are TGCAGCGGGGGACAGGGTGTCGACATTCAGTACTTC. Amino acid sequence: CSGGQGVDIQYF.

The chain recombines TRBV7-2 with TRBJ2-7; TRBD2 is a possible D gene (5 bases). The CDR3 totals 14 residues. Germline-derived CDR1 and CDR2 are SGHTA and FQGNSA. The V end was cut by 1 base, the J end by 0 bases, with 7 bases between. This CDR3 is CASSLVLASYEQYF. CDR3 sequence (DNA): TGTGCCAGCAGCTTAGTGCTAGCCTCCTACGAGCAGTACTTC.

The chain joins TRBV7-2 to TRBJ2-5; perhaps TRBD2 as D (5 bases). Trimming removed 3 bases at V and 5 bases at J, with 16 bases between. Germline CDR1 is SGHTA and CDR2 is FQGNSA. The CDR3 extends over 15 amino acids. The CDR3 DNA sequence: TGTGCCAGCAGCTTTCAAGTCGGGGAGATGGAGACCCAGTACTTC. Amino acids: CASSFQVGEMETQYF.

This chain links TRBV30 with TRBJ2-1; 8 bases match TRBD2. CDR3 length: 14 amino acids. CDR1 is GTSNPN and CDR2 is SVGIG in the germline V gene (reference sequence). V dropped 0 bases and J dropped 10; count of bases not matched to a gene: 8. The CDR3 loop reads CAWSVNSGVGEQFF. The CDR3 DNA reads TGTGCCTGGAGTGTAAATAGCGGGGTAGGGGAGCAGTTCTTC.

The V call is TRBV11-2, the J call TRBJ2-2; D is undetermined. The CDR3 length is 13 residues. V gave up 5 bases and J gave up 0 bases, with 4 bases separating them. Germline V gene lookup returns CDR1 SGHAT and CDR2 FQNNGV. CDR3 in amino acids: CASSGSNTGELFF. CDR3 nucleotide sequence: TGTGCCAGCAGCGGTTCGAACACCGGGGAGCTGTTTTTT.